These 13 T cell receptor beta chains came from one sample sequenced in a study of control samples from healthy donors and cancer patients. The protocol was immunoSEQ multiplex PCR, while the TCRdb copy is restricted to in-frame clones and leaves out a portion. Of 65,000 to 75,000 clones listed, more than 85% are singletons. Material: blood. The receptors here all came from a woman aged 45-60 years in good health.

The rearrangement links TRBV2 to TRBJ2-1; 7 nucleotides agree with TRBD1. The V segment lost 2 bases and the J segment 8 bases; nucleotides outside the gene matches: 9. Germline CDR1 and CDR2: SNHLY and FYNNEI. This CDR3 is 15 amino acids long. The CDR3 region is CASSESRTGRDEQFF. The CDR3 DNA sequence: TGTGCCAGCAGTGAATCACGGACAGGAAGGGATGAGCAGTTCTTC.

The gene calls are TRBV11-1 and TRBJ1-6; D is perhaps TRBD1 (5 bases). Trimming removed 5 bases at V and 6 bases at J, with 14 bases between. Germline CDR1 is SGHAT and CDR2 is FQDESV (reference sequence). The CDR3 runs to 15 residues. In DNA, the CDR3 is TGTGCCAGCAGCGCCGGGACTCACAGTAATTCACCCCTCCACTTT. Protein: CASSAGTHSNSPLHF.

The sample holds one count of this clone. This sequence joins TRBV19 and TRBJ1-2, with 8 bases identical to TRBD1. CDR1 is LNHDA, CDR2 SQIVND, per germline (reference sequence). Trimming at V came to 7 bases and at J to 0 bases, leaving 13 bases not matched to a gene. The length of the CDR3 is 17 residues. The CDR3: CASTDRGDPGTNYGYTF. The DNA for the CDR3 is TGTGCCAGTACCGACAGGGGAGATCCGGGCACTAACTATGGCTACACCTTC.

This clone occurred a few times. The genes are TRBV6-5 and TRBJ1-5, with a possible D match to TRBD1 (5 bases). V shed 2 bases and J shed 7 bases, with 15 bases lying between them. CDR1 is MNHEY and CDR2 is SVGAGI in the germline V gene. This CDR3 is built from 15 residues. DNA for the CDR3: TGTGCCAGCAGTTACGACGGGGGAGGCGGACAGCCCCAGCATTTT. Protein product: CASSYDGGGGQPQHF.

The rearrangement uses TRBV29-1 and TRBJ1-2, with no clear D. The CDR3 contains 13 residues. Deletions cut 6 bases from V and 3 bases from J, with 14 bases between. Germline CDR1 and CDR2: SQVTM and ANQGSEA. CDR3 region: CSVNTRRDYGYTF. CDR3 DNA: TGCAGCGTGAATACGAGACGGGACTATGGCTACACCTTC.

The sample holds one count of this clone. The chain uses TRBV9 and TRBJ2-3; no clear D. CDR1 and CDR2 (germline): SGDLS, YYNGEE. The V and J ends lost 3 bases and 6 bases respectively, with 8 bases between them. CDR3 length: 12 amino acids. The CDR3 nucleotides are TGTGCCAGCAGCGGTTCTAGGGATACGCAGTATTTT. As protein: CASSGSRDTQYF.

The rearrangement links TRBV28 to TRBJ1-2; 7 positions agree with TRBD1. Germline V gives CDR1 MDHEN, CDR2 SYDVKM. V shed 2 bases and J 7 bases; nucleotides not matched to a gene: 16. The CDR3 runs 17 residues. The CDR3 spells CASSLAAATGLTIGYTF. The DNA for the CDR3 is TGTGCCAGCAGTTTAGCCGCCGCGACAGGGTTAACGATTGGCTACACCTTC.

This clone has only one observation. V gene TRBV10-3 combines with J gene TRBJ1-3; D is ambiguous. The CDR3 totals 13 residues. CDR1 ENHRY and CDR2 SYGVKD come from the germline V gene. V was clipped by 9 bases and J by 3 bases, with 12 bases between them. The CDR3 DNA reads as TGTGCCATGGCAGCCGGTTTTGGAAACACCATATATTTT. Its protein is CAMAAGFGNTIYF.

This chain links TRBV30 with TRBJ2-1; TRBD1 matches at 7 bases. V was clipped by 5 bases and J by 1 base; unmatched bases: 11. Germline V gene data show CDR1 as GTSNPN and CDR2 as SVGIG (reference sequence). CDR3 size: 16 residues. DNA of the CDR3: TGTGCCTGGTCGACAGGGAGTGGGGGTTCCTACAATGAGCAGTTCTTC. Translating gives CAWSTGSGGSYNEQFF.

V usage is TRBV6-5 and J usage is TRBJ1-3, with D possibly matching TRBD1 (6 bases). Germline CDR1 and CDR2: MNHEY and SVGAGI. There are 13 residues in the CDR3. Trimming cost V 6 bases and J 4 bases, with 10 bases left between them. In DNA, the CDR3 is TGTGCCAGCAGCTGGACAGCCGGAAACACCATATATTTT. Translated: CASSWTAGNTIYF.

V gene TRBV19 combines with J gene TRBJ1-1; TRBD1 matches at 8 bases. The V gene end was trimmed by 7 bases and the J gene end by 1 base; junction bases not matched to a gene: 14. This CDR3 contains 17 residues. The germline V gene encodes CDR1 LNHDA and CDR2 SQIVND (reference sequence). CDR3: CASKRKADRVWNTEAFF. The CDR3 bases are TGTGCCAGTAAACGGAAAGCGGACAGGGTATGGAACACTGAAGCTTTCTTT.

The CDR3: CASRAVGTGELFF. CDR3 coding DNA: TGTGCCAGCAGGGCGGTGGGAACCGGGGAGCTGTTTTTT. J is TRBJ2-2 and V is TRBV2; D call uncertain. V lost 6 bases and J lost 5, with 10 bases in between. This CDR3 has 13 residues. CDR1 SNHLY and CDR2 FYNNEI come from the germline V gene. Filled out from reference TRBV2 and TRBJ2-2, the complete variable domain reads EPEVTQTPSHQVTQMGQEVILRCVPISNHLYFYWYRQILGQKVEFLVSFYNNEISEKSEIFDDQFSVERPDGSNFTLKIRSTKLEDSAMYFCASRAVGTGELFFGEGSRLTVL.

This clone is a singleton in its sample. This rearrangement joins TRBV5-4 to TRBJ1-1; 7 bases fit TRBD1. Germline V gives CDR1 SGHNT, CDR2 YYREEE (reference sequence). V shed 4 bases, J shed 3 bases, and the junction held 3 bases outside the gene matches. The CDR3 runs 13 residues. The CDR3 is CASSQQGYTEAFF. The CDR3 DNA follows: TGTGCCAGCAGCCAACAGGGGTACACTGAAGCTTTCTTT. The whole variable domain, remainder taken from reference TRBV5-4 and TRBJ1-1, is ETGVTQSPTHLIKTRGQQVTLRCSSQSGHNTVSWYQQALGQGPQFIFQYYREEENGRGNFPPRFSGLQFPNYSSELNVNALELDDSALYLCASSQQGYTEAFFGQGTRLTVV.